These 11 T cell receptor beta chains share one sample of origin, sequenced in a study of T cell changes during pregnancy in multiple sclerosis. Assay: immunoSEQ multiplex PCR; the TCRdb copy retains only in-frame clones and omits some. The table has tens of thousands of clones, approximately 90% seen once. The material was peripheral blood, obtained in the second trimester of pregnancy. The origin of the receptors is a female donor in good health, enrolled as a control in a pregnancy study.

J is TRBJ1-2 and V is TRBV11-1, with 9 positions matching TRBD1. Trimming removed 8 bases from V and 4 bases from J; junction bases left unmatched: 8. The CDR3 has 14 amino acids. Germline CDR1 is SGHAT and CDR2 is FQDESV (reference sequence). The DNA of the CDR3 is TGTGCCAGCGGCGGGGACAGGGTCTCCTATGGCTACACCTTC. Protein: CASGGDRVSYGYTF.

The rearrangement joins TRBV19 to TRBJ1-1; 7 bases are shared with TRBD1. Per germline, CDR1 LNHDA and CDR2 SQIVND (reference sequence). V was pared by 5 bases and J by 6 bases, with 6 bases of the junction left unmatched. CDR3 length: 13 residues. The CDR3 region has the DNA TGTGCCAGTAGTGCAAGACAGGGTTCTGAAGCTTTCTTT. Encoded protein: CASSARQGSEAFF.

This clone was picked up a small number of times. The CDR3 region has the DNA TGCGCCAGCAGCTTGACTGCTAGCACAGATACGCAGTATTTT. The encoded protein is CASSLTASTDTQYF. V and J are TRBV5-1 and TRBJ2-3; no clear D gene. The length of the CDR3 is 14 residues. Trimming left V 1 base short and J 0 bases short, with 6 bases between. In germline, CDR1 is SGHRS, CDR2 YFSETQ. Together with reference TRBV5-1 and TRBJ2-3, the CDR3 gives the full variable domain: KAGVTQTPRYLIKTRGQQVTLSCSPISGHRSVSWYQQTPGQGLQFLFEYFSETQRNKGNFPGRFSGRQFSNSRSEMNVSTLELGDSALYLCASSLTASTDTQYFGPGTRLTVL.

The V and J genes are TRBV7-8 and TRBJ1-2; TRBD1 might be the D (6 bases). With 4 bases removed from V and 8 bases from J, the gap between germline ends came to 23 bases. CDR1 SGHVS and CDR2 FQNEAQ come from the germline V gene. The CDR3 length is 16 residues. The CDR3 sequence is CASSSRDRKQTDGYTF. DNA for the CDR3: TGTGCCAGCAGCTCTAGAGACAGGAAGCAAACGGACGGCTACACCTTC.

The chain is built from TRBV27 and TRBJ2-1; 10 bases line up with TRBD2. Unmatched junction bases numbered 18, after V lost 10 bases and J lost 3 bases. The CDR3 extends over 18 amino acids. Germline CDR1 is MNHEY and CDR2 is SMNVEV (reference sequence). The CDR3 DNA reads as TGTGCCATTGGGGGGGAGGGTAGCGGGGGGTGGGGCTACAATGAGCAGTTCTTC. This translates into CAIGGEGSGGWGYNEQFF.

J is TRBJ2-3 and V is TRBV19, with 15 positions matching TRBD2. J was trimmed by 2 bases and V by 3 bases; bases with no gene match: 18. The CDR3 covers 22 residues. Germline assignment: CDR1 LNHDA and CDR2 SQIVND (reference sequence). Written as DNA, the CDR3 is TGTGCCAGTAGTATGTTGTGGGGACAGGGGACTAGCGGGAGGCCATTCACAGATACGCAGTATTTT. Translated: CASSMLWGQGTSGRPFTDTQYF. The whole variable domain, remainder taken from reference TRBV19 and TRBJ2-3, is DGGITQSPKYLFRKEGQNVTLSCEQNLNHDAMYWYRQDPGQGLRLIYYSQIVNDFQKGDIAEGYSVSREKKESFPLTVTSAQKNPTAFYLCASSMLWGQGTSGRPFTDTQYFGPGTRLTVL.

The V gene is TRBV5-5, the J gene TRBJ2-1; D is undetermined. V lost 0 bases to trimming and J lost 5 bases, with 9 bases between them. The CDR3 has 14 residues. Germline V CDR1 and CDR2: SGHKS, YYEKEE (reference sequence). The CDR3 sequence: CASSLATQNNEQFF. The CDR3 region has the DNA TGTGCCAGCAGCTTGGCCACGCAGAACAATGAGCAGTTCTTC.

This clone was seen just once. The gene calls are TRBV19 and TRBJ1-4; D gene ambiguous. V lost 3 bases and J 6 bases, leaving 14 bases between the germline ends. The V gene's germline CDR1 is LNHDA and CDR2 SQIVND (reference sequence). This CDR3 region has 15 residues. CDR3: CASSITGSIDEKLFF. Written as DNA, the CDR3 is TGTGCCAGTAGTATTACGGGTTCGATAGATGAAAAACTGTTTTTT. Full variable domain (outside the CDR3, taken from reference TRBV19 and TRBJ1-4): DGGITQSPKYLFRKEGQNVTLSCEQNLNHDAMYWYRQDPGQGLRLIYYSQIVNDFQKGDIAEGYSVSREKKESFPLTVTSAQKNPTAFYLCASSITGSIDEKLFFGSGTQLSVL.

The chain is built from TRBV6-1 and TRBJ1-6; maybe TRBD1 (5 bases). CDR1 and CDR2 from the germline V gene are MNHNS and SASEGT. V was cut by 7 bases and J by 7 bases, with 17 bases left in between. The CDR3 totals 15 residues. CDR3 sequence reads: CASKKPGLVNSPLHF. The CDR3 DNA reads TGTGCCAGCAAAAAGCCGGGACTTGTCAATTCACCCCTCCACTTT.

This sequence joins TRBV10-2 and TRBJ2-2; perhaps TRBD2 as D (5 bases). V lost 7 bases, J lost 7 bases, and 22 bases lay in between. Germline loops: CDR1 WSHSY, CDR2 SAAADI. This CDR3 is 16 amino acids long. CDR3 nucleotides: TGCGCCAGCATCGGTTCCTTGGCTAGCATTGGCGGGGAGCTGTTTTTT. This translates into CASIGSLASIGGELFF.

The chain is built from TRBV5-8 and TRBJ2-7; possibly TRBD1 for D (6 bases). The germline V and J ends were trimmed by 5 bases and 4 bases, with 10 bases remaining between them. Germline V CDR1 and CDR2: SGHTS, YDEGEE. The CDR3 spans 12 residues. DNA for the CDR3: TGTGCCAGCAGTTCACAGGGTTACGAGCAGTACTTC. Residues: CASSSQGYEQYF.